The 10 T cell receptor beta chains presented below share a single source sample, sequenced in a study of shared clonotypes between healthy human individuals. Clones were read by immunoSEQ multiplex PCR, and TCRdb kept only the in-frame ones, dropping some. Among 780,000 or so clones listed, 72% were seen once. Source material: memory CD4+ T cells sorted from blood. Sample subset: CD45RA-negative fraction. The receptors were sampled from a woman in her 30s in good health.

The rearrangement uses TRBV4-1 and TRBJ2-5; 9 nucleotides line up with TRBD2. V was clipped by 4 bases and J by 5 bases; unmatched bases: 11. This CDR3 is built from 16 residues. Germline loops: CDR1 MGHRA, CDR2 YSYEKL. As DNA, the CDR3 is TGCGCCAGCAGCCCCCTCGGGCGGGAGGGCCTTGAGACCCAGTACTTC. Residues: CASSPLGREGLETQYF.

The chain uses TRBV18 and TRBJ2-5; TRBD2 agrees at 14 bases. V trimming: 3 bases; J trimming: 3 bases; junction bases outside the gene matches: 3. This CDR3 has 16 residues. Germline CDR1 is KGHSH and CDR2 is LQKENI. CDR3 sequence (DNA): TGTGCCAGCTCACCGAGACTAGCGGGAGGGAAAGAGACCCAGTACTTC. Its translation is CASSPRLAGGKETQYF.

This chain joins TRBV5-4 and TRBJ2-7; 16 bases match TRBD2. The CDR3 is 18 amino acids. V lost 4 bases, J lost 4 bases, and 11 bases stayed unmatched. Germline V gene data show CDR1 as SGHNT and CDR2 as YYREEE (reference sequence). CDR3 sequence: CASSLFGTSGRAIYEQYF. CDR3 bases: TGTGCCAGCAGCCTTTTCGGGACTAGCGGGAGGGCCATTTACGAGCAGTACTTC.

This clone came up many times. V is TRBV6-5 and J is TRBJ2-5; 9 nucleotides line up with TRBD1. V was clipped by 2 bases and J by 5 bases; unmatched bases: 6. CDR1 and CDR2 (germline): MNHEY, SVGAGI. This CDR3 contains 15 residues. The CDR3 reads CASSYTRDRVETQYF. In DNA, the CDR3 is TGTGCCAGCAGTTACACCCGGGACAGGGTGGAGACCCAGTACTTC.

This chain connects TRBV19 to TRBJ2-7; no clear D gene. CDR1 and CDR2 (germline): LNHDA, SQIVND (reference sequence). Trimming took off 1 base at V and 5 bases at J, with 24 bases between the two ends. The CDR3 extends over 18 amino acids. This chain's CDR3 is CASSIGPLFSWEQNEQYF. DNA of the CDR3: TGTGCCAGTAGTATAGGGCCCCTCTTTAGCTGGGAACAGAACGAGCAGTACTTC. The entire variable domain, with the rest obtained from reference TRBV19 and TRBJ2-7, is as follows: DGGITQSPKYLFRKEGQNVTLSCEQNLNHDAMYWYRQDPGQGLRLIYYSQIVNDFQKGDIAEGYSVSREKKESFPLTVTSAQKNPTAFYLCASSIGPLFSWEQNEQYFGPGTRLTVT.

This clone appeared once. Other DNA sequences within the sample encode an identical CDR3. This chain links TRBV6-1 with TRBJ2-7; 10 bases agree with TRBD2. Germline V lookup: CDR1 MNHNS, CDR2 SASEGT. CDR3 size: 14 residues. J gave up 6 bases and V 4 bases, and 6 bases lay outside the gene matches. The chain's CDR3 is CASSGLAGVGEQYF. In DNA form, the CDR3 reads TGTGCCAGCAGTGGGCTAGCGGGAGTTGGCGAGCAGTACTTC.

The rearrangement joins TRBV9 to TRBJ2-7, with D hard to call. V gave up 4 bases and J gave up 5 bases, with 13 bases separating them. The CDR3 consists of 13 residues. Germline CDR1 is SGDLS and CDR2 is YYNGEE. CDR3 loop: CASSSHLKDEQYF. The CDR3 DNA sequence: TGTGCCAGCAGCTCCCACCTTAAGGACGAGCAGTACTTC.

The CDR3 DNA sequence: TGTGCCAGCAGTACCGGACGAATGAACACTGAAGCTTTCTTT. This sequence encodes CASSTGRMNTEAFF. The chain has TRBV6-1 and TRBJ1-1; D call uncertain. Germline CDR1 reads MNHNS; CDR2 reads SASEGT. Trimming left V 5 bases short and J 0 bases short, with 10 bases between. This CDR3 region has 14 residues.

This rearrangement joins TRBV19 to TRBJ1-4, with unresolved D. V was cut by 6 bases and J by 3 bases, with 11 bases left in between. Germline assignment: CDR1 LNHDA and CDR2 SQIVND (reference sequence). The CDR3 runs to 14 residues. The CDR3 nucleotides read TGTGCCAGTAGCACGAGGGCACCTAATGAAAAACTGTTTTTT. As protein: CASSTRAPNEKLFF.

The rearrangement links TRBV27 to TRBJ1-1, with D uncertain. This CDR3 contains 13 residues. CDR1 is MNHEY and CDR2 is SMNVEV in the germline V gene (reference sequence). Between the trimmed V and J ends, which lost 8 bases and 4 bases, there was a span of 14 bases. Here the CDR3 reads CASGPGRGTEAFF. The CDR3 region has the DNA TGTGCCAGCGGGCCCGGTAGAGGCACTGAAGCTTTCTTT.